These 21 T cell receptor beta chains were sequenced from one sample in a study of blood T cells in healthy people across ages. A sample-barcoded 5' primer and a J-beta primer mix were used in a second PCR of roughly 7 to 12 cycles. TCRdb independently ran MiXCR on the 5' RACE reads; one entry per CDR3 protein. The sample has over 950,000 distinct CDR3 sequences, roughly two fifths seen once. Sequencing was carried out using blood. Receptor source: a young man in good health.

The CDR3 is CASTDGQGSYNEQFF. In DNA, the CDR3 is TGTGCCAGCACCGACGGACAGGGAAGCTACAATGAGCAGTTCTTC. The chain combines TRBV6-1 with TRBJ2-1; 8 bases fit TRBD1. Per germline, CDR1 MNHNS and CDR2 SASEGT. V lost 7 bases and J lost 3; bases outside the gene matches: 8. This CDR3 has 15 residues.

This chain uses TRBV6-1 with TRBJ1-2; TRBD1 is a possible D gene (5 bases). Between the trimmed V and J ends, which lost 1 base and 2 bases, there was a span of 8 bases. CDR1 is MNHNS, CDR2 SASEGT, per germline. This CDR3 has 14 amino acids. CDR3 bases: TGTGCCAGCAGTGAAGAATGGGGGAACTATGGCTACACCTTC. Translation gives CASSEEWGNYGYTF.

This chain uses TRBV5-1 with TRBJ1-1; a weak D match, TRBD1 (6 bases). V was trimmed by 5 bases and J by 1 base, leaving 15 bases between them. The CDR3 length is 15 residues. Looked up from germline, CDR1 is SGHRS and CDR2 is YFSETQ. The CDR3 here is CASRKQGTRNTEAFF. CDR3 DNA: TGCGCCAGCAGGAAACAGGGTACTAGGAACACTGAAGCTTTCTTT.

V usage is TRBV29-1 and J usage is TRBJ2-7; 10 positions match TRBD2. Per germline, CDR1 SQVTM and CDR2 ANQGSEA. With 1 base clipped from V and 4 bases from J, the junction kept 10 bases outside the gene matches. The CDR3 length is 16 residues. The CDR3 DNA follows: TGCAGCGTTGAAGTCGCTAGCGGGGGAGTTGATTACGAGCAGTACTTC. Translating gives CSVEVASGGVDYEQYF.

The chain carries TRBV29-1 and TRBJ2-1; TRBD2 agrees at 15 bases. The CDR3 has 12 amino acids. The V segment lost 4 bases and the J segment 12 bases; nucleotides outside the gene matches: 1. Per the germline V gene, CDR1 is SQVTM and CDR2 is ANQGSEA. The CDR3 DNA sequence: TGCAGCGTTGGGACTAGCGGGGGGGGGCAGTTCTTC. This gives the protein CSVGTSGGGQFF.

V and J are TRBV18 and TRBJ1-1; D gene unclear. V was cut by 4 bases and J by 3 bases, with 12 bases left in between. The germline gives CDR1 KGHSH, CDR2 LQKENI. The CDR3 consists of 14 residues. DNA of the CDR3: TGTGCCAGCTCACTAAGTAGTAGGGACACTGAAGCTTTCTTT. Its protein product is CASSLSSRDTEAFF. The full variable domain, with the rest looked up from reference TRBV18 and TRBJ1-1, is NAGVMQNPRHLVRRRGQEARLRCSPMKGHSHVYWYRQLPEEGLKFMVYLQKENIIDESGMPKERFSAEFPKEGPSILRIQQVVRGDSAAYFCASSLSSRDTEAFFGQGTRLTVV.

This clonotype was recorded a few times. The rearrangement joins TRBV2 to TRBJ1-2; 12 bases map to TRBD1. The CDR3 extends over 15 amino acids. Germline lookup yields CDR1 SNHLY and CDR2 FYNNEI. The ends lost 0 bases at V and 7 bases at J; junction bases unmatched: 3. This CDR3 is CASSEAGQGALGYTF. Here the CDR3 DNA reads TGTGCCAGCAGTGAAGCGGGACAGGGGGCGCTTGGCTACACCTTC.

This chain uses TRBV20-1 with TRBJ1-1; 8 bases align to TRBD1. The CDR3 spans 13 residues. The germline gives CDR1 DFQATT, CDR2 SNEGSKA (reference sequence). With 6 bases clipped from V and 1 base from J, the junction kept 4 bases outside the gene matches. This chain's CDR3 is CSAWTGQNTEAFF. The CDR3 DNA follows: TGCAGTGCGTGGACAGGGCAGAACACTGAAGCTTTCTTT.

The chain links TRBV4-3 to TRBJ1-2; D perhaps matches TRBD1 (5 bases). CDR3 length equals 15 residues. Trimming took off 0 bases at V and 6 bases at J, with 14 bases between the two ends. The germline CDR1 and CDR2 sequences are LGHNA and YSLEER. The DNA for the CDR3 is TGCGCCAGCAGCCAAGATTATCGAGGGGTCGATGGCTACACCTTC. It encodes CASSQDYRGVDGYTF.

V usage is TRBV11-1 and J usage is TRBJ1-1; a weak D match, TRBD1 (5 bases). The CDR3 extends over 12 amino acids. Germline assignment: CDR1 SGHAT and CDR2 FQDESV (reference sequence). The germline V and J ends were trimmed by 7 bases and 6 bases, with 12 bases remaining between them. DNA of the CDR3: TGTGCCAGCAACAGACTGGGGGCTGAAGCTTTCTTT. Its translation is CASNRLGAEAFF. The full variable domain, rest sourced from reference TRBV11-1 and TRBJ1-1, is EAEVAQSPRYKITEKSQAVAFWCDPISGHATLYWYRQILGQGPELLVQFQDESVVDDSQLPKDRFSAERLKGVDSTLKIQPAELGDSAMYLCASNRLGAEAFFGQGTRLTVV.

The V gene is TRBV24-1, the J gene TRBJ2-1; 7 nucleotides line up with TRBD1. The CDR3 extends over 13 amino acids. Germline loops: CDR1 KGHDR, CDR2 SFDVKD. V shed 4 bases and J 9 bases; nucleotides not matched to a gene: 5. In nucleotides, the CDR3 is TGTGCCACCAGTGACCTCAGGGGGACTGAGCAGTTCTTC. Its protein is CATSDLRGTEQFF.

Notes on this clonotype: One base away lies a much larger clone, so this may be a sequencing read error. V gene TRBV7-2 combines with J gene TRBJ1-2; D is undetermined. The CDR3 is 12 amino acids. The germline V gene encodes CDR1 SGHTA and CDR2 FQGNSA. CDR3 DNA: TGTGCCAGCAGCTTAGATCACTATGGCCACACCTTC. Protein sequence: CASSLDHYGHTF.

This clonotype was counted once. DNA for the CDR3: TGTGCCAGCAGTGAAGTCCCAGGGGCTCTATATAGCAATCAGCCCCAGCATTTT. This gives the protein CASSEVPGALYSNQPQHF. The chain uses TRBV2 and TRBJ1-5; perhaps TRBD1 as D (6 bases). There are 18 residues in the CDR3. V was trimmed by 1 base and J by 0 bases, leaving 16 bases between them. CDR1 is SNHLY and CDR2 is FYNNEI in the germline V gene.

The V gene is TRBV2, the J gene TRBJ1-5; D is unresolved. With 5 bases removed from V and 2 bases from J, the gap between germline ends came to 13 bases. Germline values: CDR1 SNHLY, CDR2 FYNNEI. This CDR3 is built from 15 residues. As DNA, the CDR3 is TGTGCCAGCAGTAGGAATGCCCGTGGCAATCAGCCCCAGCATTTT. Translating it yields CASSRNARGNQPQHF.

CDR3 nucleotides: TGCAGTGCTAGAGATCGTGGCCAGGGAGGAGGCACACCTTACAATGAGCAGTTCTTC. It specifies CSARDRGQGGGTPYNEQFF. The genes are TRBV20-1 and TRBJ2-1; possibly TRBD2 for D (6 bases). The CDR3 contains 19 residues. V was pared by 0 bases and J by 4 bases, with 25 bases between. Germline lookup yields CDR1 DFQATT and CDR2 SNEGSKA (reference sequence).

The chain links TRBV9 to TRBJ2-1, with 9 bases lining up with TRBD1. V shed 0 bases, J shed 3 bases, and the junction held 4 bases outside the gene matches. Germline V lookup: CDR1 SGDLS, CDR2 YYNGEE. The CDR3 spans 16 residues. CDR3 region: CASSVEGQGYYNEQFF. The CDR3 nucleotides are TGTGCCAGCAGCGTAGAGGGACAGGGTTACTACAATGAGCAGTTCTTC.

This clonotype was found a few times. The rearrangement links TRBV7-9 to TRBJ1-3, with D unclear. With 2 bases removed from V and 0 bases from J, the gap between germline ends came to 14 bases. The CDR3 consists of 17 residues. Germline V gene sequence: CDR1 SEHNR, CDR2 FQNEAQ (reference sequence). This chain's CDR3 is CASSLSRTSYSGNTIYF. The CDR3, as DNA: TGTGCCAGCAGCTTATCCCGGACTTCCTACTCTGGAAACACCATATATTTT.

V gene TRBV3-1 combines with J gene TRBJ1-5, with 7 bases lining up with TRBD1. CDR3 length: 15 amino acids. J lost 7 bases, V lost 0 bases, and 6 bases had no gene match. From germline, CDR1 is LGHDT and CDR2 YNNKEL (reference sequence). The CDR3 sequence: CASSQDGRGRQPQHF. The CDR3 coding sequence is TGTGCCAGCAGCCAAGATGGGAGGGGGCGGCAGCCCCAGCATTTT.

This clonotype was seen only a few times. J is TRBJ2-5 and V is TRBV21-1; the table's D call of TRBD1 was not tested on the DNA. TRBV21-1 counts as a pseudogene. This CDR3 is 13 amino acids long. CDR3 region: CASSKSRGKTQYF. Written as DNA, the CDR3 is TGTGCCAGCAGTAAGTCCAGGGGAAAGACCCAGTACTTC.

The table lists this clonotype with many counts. CDR3 amino acids: CASSRSGGFSYNEQFF. CDR3 sequence (DNA): TGCGCCAGCAGCCGTAGCGGGGGATTCTCCTACAATGAGCAGTTCTTC. The gene calls are TRBV5-1 and TRBJ2-1; the match to TRBD2 covers 9 bases. Looked up from germline, CDR1 is SGHRS and CDR2 is YFSETQ. This CDR3 spans 16 amino acids. With V trimmed by 4 bases and J by 0 bases, 5 bases remained unmatched.

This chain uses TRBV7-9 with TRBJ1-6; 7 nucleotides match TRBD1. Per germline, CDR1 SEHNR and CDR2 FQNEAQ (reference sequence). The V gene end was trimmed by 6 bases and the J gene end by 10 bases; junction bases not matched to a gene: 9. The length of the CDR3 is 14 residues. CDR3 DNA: TGTGCCAGCAGGCAGACAGGGTCTGACTCACCCCTCCACTTT. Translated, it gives CASRQTGSDSPLHF. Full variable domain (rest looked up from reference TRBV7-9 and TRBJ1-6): DTGVSQNPRHKITKRGQNVTFRCDPISEHNRLYWYRQTLGQGPEFLTYFQNEAQLEKSRLLSDRFSAERPKGSFSTLEIQRTEQGDSAMYLCASRQTGSDSPLHFGNGTRLTVT.